This entry lists 8 T cell receptor beta chains sequenced from one sample in a study of technical replicates of blood from a handful of donors. Using immunoSEQ multiplex PCR, the repertoire was profiled, and TCRdb retains in-frame clones only, with some absent. The sample has 65,000 to 95,000 clones, about 94% seen once. The sequenced material came from T cells isolated from PBMCs. The receptor set was obtained from a human donor in good health.

The V and J genes are TRBV27 and TRBJ1-2; TRBD1 matches 8 bases. CDR3 length equals 15 residues. V was clipped by 2 bases and J by 5 bases; unmatched bases: 7. The germline V gene has CDR1 MNHEY and CDR2 SMNVEV (reference sequence). For the CDR3, the DNA is TGTGCCAGCAGTTTAGGCCCAGGGGGCGGTTATGGCTACACCTTC. Translation gives CASSLGPGGGYGYTF.

The rearrangement uses TRBV10-2 and TRBJ2-7; 8 bases are a match to TRBD2. The CDR3 is 16 residues long. Germline V gene sequence: CDR1 WSHSY, CDR2 SAAADI. Trimming removed 0 bases from V and 3 bases from J; junction bases left unmatched: 7. The CDR3 protein is CASSESALAAGYEQYF. The CDR3 region has the DNA TGCGCCAGCAGTGAGTCGGCACTAGCGGCCGGCTACGAGCAGTACTTC.

A single count supports this clone. The chain is built from TRBV5-6 and TRBJ1-1; 7 bases fit TRBD1. The length of the CDR3 is 15 residues. Germline V gene lookup returns CDR1 SGHDT and CDR2 YYEEEE. V trimming: 4 bases; J trimming: 5 bases; junction bases outside the gene matches: 11. The CDR3 sequence is CASSPPTGKRTEAFF. The CDR3, as DNA: TGTGCCAGCAGCCCCCCGACAGGGAAAAGAACTGAAGCTTTCTTT.

The V gene is TRBV2, the J gene TRBJ1-4, with TRBD1 as a possible D gene (6 bases). The germline CDR1 and CDR2 sequences are SNHLY and FYNNEI. The CDR3 totals 16 residues. The germline V and J ends were trimmed by 5 bases and 5 bases, with 18 bases remaining between them. The CDR3 DNA follows: TGTGCCAGCAGTTCTTCAAGGGGCAGGGGAAATGAAAAACTGTTTTTT. Amino acids: CASSSSRGRGNEKLFF.

CDR3 amino acids: CASSSIAGSSYEQYF. CDR3 nucleotide sequence: TGTGCCAGTAGTTCTATAGCGGGAAGCTCCTACGAGCAGTACTTC. This chain joins TRBV19 and TRBJ2-7; 8 bases are shared with TRBD2. The V and J ends lost 5 bases and 0 bases, in that order; junction bases with no gene match: 6. There are 15 residues in the CDR3. Per germline, CDR1 LNHDA and CDR2 SQIVND (reference sequence).

This chain uses TRBV30 with TRBJ2-3; a weak D match, TRBD1 (5 bases). The germline V gene encodes CDR1 GTSNPN and CDR2 SVGIG (reference sequence). V was pared by 5 bases and J by 6 bases, with 9 bases between. The CDR3 has 11 amino acids. CDR3 coding DNA: TGTGCCTGGGGAAACAGGGATACGCAGTATTTT. Residues: CAWGNRDTQYF.

In this sample, this clone turned up once. This chain uses TRBV7-2 with TRBJ2-4; no reliable D call. The germline gives CDR1 SGHTA, CDR2 FQGNSA. The V gene lost 3 bases and the J gene lost 6 bases, with 9 bases spanning the gap. The CDR3 has 13 amino acids. This CDR3 is CASSFSAGNIQYF. The CDR3 DNA sequence: TGTGCCAGCAGCTTCTCGGCAGGAAACATTCAGTACTTC.

The genes are TRBV4-1 and TRBJ2-5; TRBD2 might be the D (5 bases). Trimming stripped 1 base from V and 5 bases from J, with 8 bases between. This CDR3 is 13 amino acids long. The germline V gene encodes CDR1 MGHRA and CDR2 YSYEKL. CDR3 sequence (DNA): TGCGCCAGCAGCCAAGTACTAGTGGAGACCCAGTACTTC. The encoded protein is CASSQVLVETQYF.